This TCR beta chain originates from a study of OX40 agonist ivuxolimab in advanced cancers. The overall study: Eligibility rules accepted prior anti-PD-1, anti-PD-L1 or anti-CTLA-4 therapy, and over 35% had some.

Data came from immunoSEQ multiplex PCR; TCRdb stores just in-frame clones and leaves some out. The sample carries approximately 45,000 clones, roughly 80% recorded once. About this clone: Its specificity is unknown.

Study-wide results and caveats: Part of the nonresponder group also had normalized T-cell clonal expansion that was low.

Researchers took blood at baseline, on cycle 4 day 1, and on cycle 7 day 1. The source of this sequence is an adult with an advanced solid tumor such as melanoma, head and neck, liver or kidney cancer. This specimen was CD4+ or CD8+ T cells sorted from blood, taken in a trial of the OX40 agonist ivuxolimab.

The CDR3 DNA reads TGTGCCAGCTCACTCATCCCGGGACTAGCGGGAGGTTGGCAAGAGACCCAGTACTTC. The encoded protein is CASSLIPGLAGGWQETQYF. The V call is TRBV18, the J call TRBJ2-5; 15 nucleotides agree with TRBD2. J lost 2 bases, V lost 4 bases, and 11 bases had no gene match. The CDR3 extends over 19 amino acids. Germline V gene data show CDR1 as KGHSH and CDR2 as LQKENI.